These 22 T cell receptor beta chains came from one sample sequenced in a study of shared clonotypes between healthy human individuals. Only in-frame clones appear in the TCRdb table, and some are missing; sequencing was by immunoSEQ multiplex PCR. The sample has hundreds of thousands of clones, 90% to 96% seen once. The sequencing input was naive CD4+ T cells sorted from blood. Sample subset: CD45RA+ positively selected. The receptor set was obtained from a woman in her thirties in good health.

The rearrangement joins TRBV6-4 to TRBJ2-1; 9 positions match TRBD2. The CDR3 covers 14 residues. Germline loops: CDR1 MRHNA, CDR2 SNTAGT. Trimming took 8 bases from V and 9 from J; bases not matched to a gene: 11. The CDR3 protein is CASSIAGVSGEQFF. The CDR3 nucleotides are TGTGCCAGCTCGATAGCGGGAGTAAGCGGTGAGCAGTTCTTC.

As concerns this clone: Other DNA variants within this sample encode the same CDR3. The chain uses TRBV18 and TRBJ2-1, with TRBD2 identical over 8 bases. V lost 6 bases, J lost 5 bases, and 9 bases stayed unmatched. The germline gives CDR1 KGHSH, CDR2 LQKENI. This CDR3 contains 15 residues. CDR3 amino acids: CASSPTSGGDNEQFF. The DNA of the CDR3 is TGTGCCAGCTCCCCAACTAGCGGAGGAGACAATGAGCAGTTCTTC.

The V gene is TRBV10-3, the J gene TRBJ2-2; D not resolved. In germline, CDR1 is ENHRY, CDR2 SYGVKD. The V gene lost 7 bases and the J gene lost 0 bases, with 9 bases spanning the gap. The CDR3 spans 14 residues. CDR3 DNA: TGTGCCATCAAAAAGACTGCGAACACCGGGGAGCTGTTTTTT. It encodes CAIKKTANTGELFF.

The CDR3 protein is CASSPRLEAYEQYF. The CDR3 nucleotides are TGTGCCAGCAGCCCCCGACTAGAAGCCTACGAGCAGTACTTC. This sequence joins TRBV14 and TRBJ2-5; TRBD2 might be the D (6 bases). The better agreement between TRBJ2-7 and the DNA end casts doubt on the J call. The CDR3 extends over 14 amino acids. Germline V lookup: CDR1 SGHDN, CDR2 FVKESK.

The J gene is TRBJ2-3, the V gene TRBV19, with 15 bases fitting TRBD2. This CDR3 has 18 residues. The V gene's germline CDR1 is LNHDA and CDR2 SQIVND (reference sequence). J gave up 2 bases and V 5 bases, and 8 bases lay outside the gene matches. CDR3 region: CASSSGLAGGHYTDTQYF. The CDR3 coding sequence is TGTGCCAGTAGTTCGGGACTAGCGGGAGGCCACTACACAGATACGCAGTATTTT.

For the CDR3, the DNA is TGTGCCAGCAGTCGCCTGGACAGGGTTGCCTACGAGCAGTACTTC. It translates to CASSRLDRVAYEQYF. The gene calls are TRBV28 and TRBJ2-7, with TRBD1 identical over 8 bases. The germline V gene encodes CDR1 MDHEN and CDR2 SYDVKM. The V gene end was trimmed by 5 bases and the J gene end by 2 bases; junction bases not matched to a gene: 8. This CDR3 comprises 15 residues.

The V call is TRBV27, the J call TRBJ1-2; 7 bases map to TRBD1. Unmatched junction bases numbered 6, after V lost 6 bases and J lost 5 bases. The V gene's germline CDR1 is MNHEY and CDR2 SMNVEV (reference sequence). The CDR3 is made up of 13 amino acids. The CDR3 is CASRPTGVYGYTF. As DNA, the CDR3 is TGTGCCAGCAGGCCAACAGGGGTTTATGGCTACACCTTC.

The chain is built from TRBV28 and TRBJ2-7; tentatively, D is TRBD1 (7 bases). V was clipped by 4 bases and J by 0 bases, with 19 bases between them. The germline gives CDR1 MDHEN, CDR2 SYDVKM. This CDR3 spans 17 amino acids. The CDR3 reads CASSSWGDSQDSYEQYF. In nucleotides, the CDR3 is TGTGCCAGCAGTTCCTGGGGGGACAGCCAAGACTCCTACGAGCAGTACTTC.

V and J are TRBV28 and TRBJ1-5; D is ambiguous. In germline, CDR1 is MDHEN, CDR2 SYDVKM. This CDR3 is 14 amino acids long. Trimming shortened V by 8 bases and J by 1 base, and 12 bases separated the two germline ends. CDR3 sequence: CASGSDGSNQPQHF. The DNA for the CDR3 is TGTGCCAGCGGATCCGACGGGAGCAATCAGCCCCAGCATTTT.

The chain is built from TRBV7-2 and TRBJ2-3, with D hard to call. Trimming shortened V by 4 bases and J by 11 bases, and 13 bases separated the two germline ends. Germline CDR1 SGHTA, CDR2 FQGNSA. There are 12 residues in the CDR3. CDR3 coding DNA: TGTGCCAGCAGCTCAAACCAGATAGGGCAGTATTTT. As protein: CASSSNQIGQYF.

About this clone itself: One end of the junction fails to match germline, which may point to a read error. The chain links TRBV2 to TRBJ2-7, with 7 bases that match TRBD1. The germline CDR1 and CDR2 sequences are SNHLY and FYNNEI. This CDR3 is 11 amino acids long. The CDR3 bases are TGTGCCAGCAGTTATACGACAGGGCTGAACTTC. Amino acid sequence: CASSYTTGLNF.

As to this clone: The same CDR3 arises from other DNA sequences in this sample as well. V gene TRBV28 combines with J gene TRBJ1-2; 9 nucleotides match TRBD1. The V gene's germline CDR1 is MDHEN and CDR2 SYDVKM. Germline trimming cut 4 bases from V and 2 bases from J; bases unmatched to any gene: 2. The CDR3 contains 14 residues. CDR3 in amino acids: CASSSGQGNYGYTF. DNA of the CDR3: TGTGCCAGCAGTTCGGGACAGGGAAACTATGGCTACACCTTC.

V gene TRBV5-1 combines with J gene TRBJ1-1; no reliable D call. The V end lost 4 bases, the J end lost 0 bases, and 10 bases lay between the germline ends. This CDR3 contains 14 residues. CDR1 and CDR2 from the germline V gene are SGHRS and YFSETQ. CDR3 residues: CASSITSLNTEAFF. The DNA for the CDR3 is TGCGCCAGCAGCATTACAAGCTTGAACACTGAAGCTTTCTTT.

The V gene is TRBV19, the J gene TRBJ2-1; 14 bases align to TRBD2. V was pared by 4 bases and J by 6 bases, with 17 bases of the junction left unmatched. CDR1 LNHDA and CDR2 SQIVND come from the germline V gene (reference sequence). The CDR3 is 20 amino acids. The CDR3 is CASSTGTSGSPLAVGNEQFF. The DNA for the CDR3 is TGTGCCAGTAGTACTGGGACTAGCGGGAGTCCCCTCGCTGTTGGCAATGAGCAGTTCTTC.

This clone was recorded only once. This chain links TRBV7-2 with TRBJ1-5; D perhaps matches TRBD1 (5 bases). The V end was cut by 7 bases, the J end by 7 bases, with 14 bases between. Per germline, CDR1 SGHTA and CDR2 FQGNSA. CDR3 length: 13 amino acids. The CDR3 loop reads CASNKGVGQPQHF. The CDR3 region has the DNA TGTGCCAGCAACAAAGGGGTAGGGCAGCCCCAGCATTTT.

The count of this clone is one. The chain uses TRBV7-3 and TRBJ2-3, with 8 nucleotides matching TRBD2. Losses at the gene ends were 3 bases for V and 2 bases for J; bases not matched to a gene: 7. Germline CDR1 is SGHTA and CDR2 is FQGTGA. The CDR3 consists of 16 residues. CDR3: CASSLRGDLHTDTQYF. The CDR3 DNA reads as TGTGCCAGCAGCTTGCGGGGGGATTTACACACAGATACGCAGTATTTT.

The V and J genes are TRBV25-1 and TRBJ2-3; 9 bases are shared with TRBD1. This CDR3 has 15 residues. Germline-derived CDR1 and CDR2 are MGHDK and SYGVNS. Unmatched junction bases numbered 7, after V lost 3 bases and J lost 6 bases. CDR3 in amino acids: CASSDKGQGRDTQYF. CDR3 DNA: TGTGCCAGCAGTGATAAGGGACAGGGAAGGGATACGCAGTATTTT.

The CDR3 nucleotides are TGCGCCAGCAATAGAGGGAGGGCCCGTTTCGGGGAGCTGTTTTTT. Translated, it gives CASNRGRARFGELFF. The V gene is TRBV10-2, the J gene TRBJ2-2, with 7 bases lining up with TRBD2. The CDR3 is made up of 15 amino acids. V trimming: 7 bases; J trimming: 7 bases; junction bases outside the gene matches: 12. The germline V gene encodes CDR1 WSHSY and CDR2 SAAADI.

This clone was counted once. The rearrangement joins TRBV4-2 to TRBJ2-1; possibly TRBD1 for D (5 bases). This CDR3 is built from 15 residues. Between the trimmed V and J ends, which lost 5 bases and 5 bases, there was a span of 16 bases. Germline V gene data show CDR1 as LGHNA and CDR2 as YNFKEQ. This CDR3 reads CASSFGAGTNNEQFF. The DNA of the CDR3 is TGTGCCAGCAGCTTTGGGGCCGGCACGAACAATGAGCAGTTCTTC.

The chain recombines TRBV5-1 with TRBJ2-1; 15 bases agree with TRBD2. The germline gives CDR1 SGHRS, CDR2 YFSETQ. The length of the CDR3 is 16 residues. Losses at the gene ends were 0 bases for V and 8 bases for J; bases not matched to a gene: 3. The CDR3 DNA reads TGCGCCAGCAGCTTGGGGGGACTAGCGGGAGGTGATGAGCAGTTCTTC. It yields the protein CASSLGGLAGGDEQFF.

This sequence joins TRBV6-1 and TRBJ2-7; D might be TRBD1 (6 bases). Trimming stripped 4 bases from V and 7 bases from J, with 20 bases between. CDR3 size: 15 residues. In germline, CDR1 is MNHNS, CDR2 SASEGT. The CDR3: CASSVYRDTPEEQYF. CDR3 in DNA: TGTGCCAGCAGTGTTTACCGGGACACCCCCGAAGAGCAGTACTTC.

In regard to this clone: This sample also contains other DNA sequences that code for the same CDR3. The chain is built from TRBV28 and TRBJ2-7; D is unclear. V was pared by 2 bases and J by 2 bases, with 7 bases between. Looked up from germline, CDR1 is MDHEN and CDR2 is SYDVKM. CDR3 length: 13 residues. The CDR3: CASSLPGPYEQYF. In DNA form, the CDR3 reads TGTGCCAGCAGTTTACCGGGCCCCTACGAGCAGTACTTC. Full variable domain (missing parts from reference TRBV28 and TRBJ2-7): DVKVTQSSRYLVKRTGEKVFLECVQDMDHENMFWYRQDPGLGLRLIYFSYDVKMKEKGDIPEGYSVSREKKERFSLILESASTNQTSMYLCASSLPGPYEQYFGPGTRLTVT.